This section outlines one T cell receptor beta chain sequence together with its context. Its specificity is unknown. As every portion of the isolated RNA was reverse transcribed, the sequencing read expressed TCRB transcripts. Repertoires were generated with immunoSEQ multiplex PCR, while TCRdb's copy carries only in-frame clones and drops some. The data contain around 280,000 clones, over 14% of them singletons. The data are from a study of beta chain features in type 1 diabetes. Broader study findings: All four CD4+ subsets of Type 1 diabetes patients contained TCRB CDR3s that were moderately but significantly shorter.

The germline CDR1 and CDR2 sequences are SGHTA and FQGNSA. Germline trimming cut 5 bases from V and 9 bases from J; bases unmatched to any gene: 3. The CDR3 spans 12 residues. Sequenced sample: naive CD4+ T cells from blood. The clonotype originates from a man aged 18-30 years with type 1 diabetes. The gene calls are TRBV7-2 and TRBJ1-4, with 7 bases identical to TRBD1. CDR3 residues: CASSPDRKKLFF. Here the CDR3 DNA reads TGTGCCAGCAGCCCGGACAGGAAAAAACTGTTTTTT. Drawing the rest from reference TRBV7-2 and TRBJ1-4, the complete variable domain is GAGVSQSPSNKVTEKGKDVELRCDPISGHTALYWYRQSLGQGLEFLIYFQGNSAPDKSGLPSDRFSAERTGGSVSTLTIQRTQQEDSAVYLCASSPDRKKLFFGSGTQLSVL.